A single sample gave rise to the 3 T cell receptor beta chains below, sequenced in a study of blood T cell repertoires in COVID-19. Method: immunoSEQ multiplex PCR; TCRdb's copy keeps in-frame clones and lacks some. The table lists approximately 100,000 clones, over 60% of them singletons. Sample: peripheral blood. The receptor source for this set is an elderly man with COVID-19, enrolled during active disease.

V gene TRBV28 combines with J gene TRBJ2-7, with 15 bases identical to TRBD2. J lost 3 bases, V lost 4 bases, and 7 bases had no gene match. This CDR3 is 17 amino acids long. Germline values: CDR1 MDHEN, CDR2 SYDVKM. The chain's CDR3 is CASSSPGLAGGYYEQYF. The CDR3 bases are TGTGCCAGCAGTTCCCCCGGACTAGCGGGAGGGTACTACGAGCAGTACTTC.

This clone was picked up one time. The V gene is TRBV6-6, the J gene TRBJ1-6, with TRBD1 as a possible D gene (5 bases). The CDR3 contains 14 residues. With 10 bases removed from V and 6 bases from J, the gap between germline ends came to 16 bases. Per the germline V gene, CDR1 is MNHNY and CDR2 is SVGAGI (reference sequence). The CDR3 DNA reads TGTGCCATCTCGGGGGGAGGGGTTAATTCACCCCTCCACTTT. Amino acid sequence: CAISGGGVNSPLHF.

The CDR3 region has the DNA TGTGCCAGCAGCTACCTAGCGGGAGGAGGAGATACGCAGTATTTT. The encoded protein is CASSYLAGGGDTQYF. The rearrangement joins TRBV7-2 to TRBJ2-3; 11 bases align to TRBD2. In germline, CDR1 is SGHTA, CDR2 FQGNSA. With 4 bases clipped from V and 5 bases from J, the junction kept 5 bases outside the gene matches. This CDR3 spans 15 amino acids.